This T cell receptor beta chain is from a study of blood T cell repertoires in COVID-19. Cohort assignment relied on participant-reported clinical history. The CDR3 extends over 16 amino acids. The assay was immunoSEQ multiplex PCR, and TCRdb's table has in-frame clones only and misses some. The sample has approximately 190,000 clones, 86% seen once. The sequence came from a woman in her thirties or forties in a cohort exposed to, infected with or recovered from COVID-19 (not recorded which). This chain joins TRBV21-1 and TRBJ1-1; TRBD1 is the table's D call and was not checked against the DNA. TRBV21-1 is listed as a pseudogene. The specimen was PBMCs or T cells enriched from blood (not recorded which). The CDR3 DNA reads TGTGCCAGCAGCAAACCCCCACAGGGTCGGGACACTGAAGCTTTCTTT. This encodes CASSKPPQGRDTEAFF.